This T cell receptor (beta chain) was documented in a study of blood T cell repertoires in COVID-19. Looking at the study overall: Spain, Italy and the United States supplied samples that represented acute and convalescent COVID-19. Sources were T cells, B-cell-depleted T cells, or PBMCs; the material itself was cDNA or gDNA.

This clone was detected once. Original handling: Counts of nucleated cells, estimated from reference gene primer amplification, were obtained. The table came from immunoSEQ multiplex PCR; TCRdb's copy has only in-frame clones and leaves some out. D and trimming were read from the DNA, whereas the V and J calls and clone size are those reported in that table. This sample has around 320,000 clones, with about 85% found just once. The V and J ends lost 0 bases and 3 bases, in that order; junction bases with no gene match: 11. Germline V gene lookup returns CDR1 MGHRA and CDR2 YSYEKL. There are 18 residues in the CDR3.

This receptor was taken from a young man with active or convalescent COVID-19. The material sequenced was peripheral blood. This chain joins TRBV4-1 and TRBJ2-7; 10 bases line up with TRBD2. The CDR3 sequence: CASSQETLAGAVYYEQYF. In DNA, the CDR3 is TGCGCCAGCAGCCAAGAAACGCTAGCGGGAGCGGTCTACTACGAGCAGTACTTC.